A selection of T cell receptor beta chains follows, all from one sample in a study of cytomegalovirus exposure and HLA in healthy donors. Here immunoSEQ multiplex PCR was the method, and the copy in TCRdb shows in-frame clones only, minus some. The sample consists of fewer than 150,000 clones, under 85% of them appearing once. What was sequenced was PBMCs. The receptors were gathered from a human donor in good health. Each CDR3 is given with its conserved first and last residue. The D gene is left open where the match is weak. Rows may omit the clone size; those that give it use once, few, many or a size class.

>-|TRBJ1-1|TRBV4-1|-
CASSPTTWDKTEAFF
TGCGCCAGCAGCCCTACCACCTGGGACAAAACTGAAGCTTTCTTT
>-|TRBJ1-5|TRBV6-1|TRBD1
CASRQGSYSNQPQHF
TGTGCCAGCAGACAGGGGTCGTATAGCAATCAGCCCCAGCATTTT
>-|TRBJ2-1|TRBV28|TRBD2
CASRPSGSDEQFF
TGTGCCAGCAGGCCTAGCGGGAGCGATGAGCAGTTCTTC
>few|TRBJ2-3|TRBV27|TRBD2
CASSRILAGRGADTQYF
TGTGCCAGCAGCCGCATACTAGCGGGACGGGGGGCAGATACGCAGTATTTT
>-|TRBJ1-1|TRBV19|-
CASSIGQNTEAFF
TGTGCCAGTAGTATTGGGCAGAACACTGAAGCTTTCTTT
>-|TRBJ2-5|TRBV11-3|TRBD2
CASSLSLAGQETQYF
TGTGCCAGCAGCTTATCGCTAGCGGGACAAGAGACCCAGTACTTC
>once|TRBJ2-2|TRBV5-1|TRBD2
CASSLASGATGELFF
TGCGCCAGCAGCTTGGCTAGCGGGGCCACCGGGGAGCTGTTTTTT
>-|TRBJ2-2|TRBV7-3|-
CASTNSNTGELFF
TGTGCCAGCACCAACTCGAACACCGGGGAGCTGTTTTTT
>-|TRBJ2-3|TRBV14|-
CASSQAIETDTQYF
TGTGCCAGCAGCCAAGCCATCGAGACAGATACGCAGTATTTT
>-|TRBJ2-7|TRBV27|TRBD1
CASSSGGAFYEQYF
TGTGCCAGCAGTTCAGGGGGCGCCTTTTACGAGCAGTACTTC
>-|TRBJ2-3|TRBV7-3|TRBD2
CASSLMSTSGSDTQYF
TGTGCCAGCAGCCTAATGTCGACTAGCGGGAGTGATACGCAGTATTTT
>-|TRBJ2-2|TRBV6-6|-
CASSSGVYFNTGELFF
TGTGCCAGCAGTTCCGGGGTCTATTTTAACACCGGGGAGCTGTTTTTT
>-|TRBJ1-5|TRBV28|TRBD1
CASSGTVSNQPQHF
TGTGCCAGCAGTGGGACAGTTAGCAATCAGCCCCAGCATTTT
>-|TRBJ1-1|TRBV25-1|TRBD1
CASRRQGMNTEAFF
TGTGCCAGCAGGAGACAGGGAATGAACACTGAAGCTTTCTTT
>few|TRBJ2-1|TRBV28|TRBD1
CASSLSTGAYNEQFF
TGTGCCAGCAGTTTATCGACAGGGGCCTACAATGAGCAGTTCTTC
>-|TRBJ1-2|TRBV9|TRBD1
CASSAGMTGGAENYGYTF
TGTGCCAGCAGCGCAGGTATGACAGGGGGCGCGGAGAACTATGGCTACACCTTC
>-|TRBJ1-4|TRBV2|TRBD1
CASSEEPDREDEKLFF
TGTGCCAGCAGTGAAGAACCGGACAGGGAGGATGAAAAACTGTTTTTT
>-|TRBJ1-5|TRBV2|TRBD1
CATQGQGPSNQPQHF
TGTGCCACGCAGGGACAGGGTCCTAGCAATCAGCCCCAGCATTTT
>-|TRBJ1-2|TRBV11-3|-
CASSSNGPREGYTF
TGTGCCAGCAGCTCTAACGGCCCACGGGAGGGCTACACCTTC
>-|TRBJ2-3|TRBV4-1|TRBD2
CASSQGSQSGRRTDTQYF
TGCGCCAGCAGCCAAGGCTCCCAGAGCGGGAGGCGCACAGATACGCAGTATTTT
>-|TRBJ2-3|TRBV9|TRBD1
CASSPHSLGQGADTQYF
TGTGCCAGCAGCCCACACTCATTGGGACAGGGAGCAGATACGCAGTATTTT
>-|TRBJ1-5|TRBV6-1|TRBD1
CASSEKRTGHQPQHF
TGTGCCAGCAGTGAAAAGAGGACAGGCCATCAGCCCCAGCATTTT